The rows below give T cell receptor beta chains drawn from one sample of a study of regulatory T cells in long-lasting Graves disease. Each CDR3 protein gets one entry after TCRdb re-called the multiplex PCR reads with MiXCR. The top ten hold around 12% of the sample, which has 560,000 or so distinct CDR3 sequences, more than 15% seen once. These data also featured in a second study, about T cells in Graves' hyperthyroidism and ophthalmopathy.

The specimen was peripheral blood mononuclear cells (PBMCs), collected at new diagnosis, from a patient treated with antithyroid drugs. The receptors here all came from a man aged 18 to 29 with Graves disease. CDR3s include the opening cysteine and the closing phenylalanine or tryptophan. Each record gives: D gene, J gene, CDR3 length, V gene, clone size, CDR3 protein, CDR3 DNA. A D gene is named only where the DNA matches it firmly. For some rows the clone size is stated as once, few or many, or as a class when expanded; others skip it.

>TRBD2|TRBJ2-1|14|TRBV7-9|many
CASSIVTSWDEQFF
TGTGCCAGCAGCATCGTGACTAGCTGGGATGAGCAGTTCTTC
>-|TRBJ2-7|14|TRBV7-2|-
CASSFSGVGYEQYF
TGTGCCAGCAGCTTCTCAGGGGTCGGATACGAGCAGTACTTC
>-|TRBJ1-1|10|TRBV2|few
CASSELNLFF
TGTGCCAGCAGTGAATTAAACTTGTTCTTT
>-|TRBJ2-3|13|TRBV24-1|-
CATSDSQLDTQYF
TGTGCCACCAGTGATTCGCAGTTGGATACGCAGTATTTT
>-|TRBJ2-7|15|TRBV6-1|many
CASSDSGAGGYEQYF
TGTGCCAGCAGTGATTCGGGGGCAGGGGGCTACGAGCAGTACTTC
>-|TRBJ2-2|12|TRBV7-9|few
CASSFSAGELFF
TGTGCCAGCAGCTTTTCCGCCGGGGAGCTGTTTTTT
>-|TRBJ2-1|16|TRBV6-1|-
CASSQPKTGRLYEQFF
TGTGCCAGCAGTCAGCCCAAGACTGGACGACTCTATGAGCAGTTCTTC
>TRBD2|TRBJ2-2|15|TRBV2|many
CASNEGLAPTGELFF
TGTGCCAGTAATGAGGGACTAGCGCCAACCGGGGAGCTGTTTTTT
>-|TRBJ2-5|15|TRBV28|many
CASSSQGMGWETQYF
TGTGCCAGCAGTTCCCAGGGCATGGGGTGGGAGACCCAGTACTTC
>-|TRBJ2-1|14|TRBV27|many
CASSLAGYYNEQFF
TGTGCCAGCAGCTTGGCGGGTTACTACAATGAGCAGTTCTTC
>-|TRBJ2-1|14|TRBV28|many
CASKPGPSPNEQFF
TGTGCCAGCAAGCCGGGACCGAGCCCCAATGAGCAGTTCTTC
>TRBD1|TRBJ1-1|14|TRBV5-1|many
CASSLERGLTEAFF
TGCGCCAGCAGCTTGGAGAGGGGGCTGACTGAAGCTTTCTTT
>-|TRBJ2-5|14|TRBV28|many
CASSPLREQETQYF
TGTGCCAGCAGTCCCCTTAGGGAGCAAGAGACCCAGTACTTC
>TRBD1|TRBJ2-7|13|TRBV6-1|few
CASRAGTEDSQYF
TGTGCCAGCAGAGCCGGGACAGAAGACTCGCAGTACTTC
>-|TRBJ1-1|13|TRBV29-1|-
CSVLTGWGTEAFF
TGCAGCGTTCTCACAGGATGGGGCACTGAAGCTTTCTTT
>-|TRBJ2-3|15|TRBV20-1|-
CSASGITPPQATQYF
TGCAGTGCTAGCGGGATAACACCCCCACAAGCTACGCAGTATTTT
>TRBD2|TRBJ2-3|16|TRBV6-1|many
CASSKLAGAGADTQYF
TGTGCCAGCAGTAAACTAGCGGGAGCCGGCGCAGATACGCAGTATTTT
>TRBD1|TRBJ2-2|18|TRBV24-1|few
CATSDTSGTGSTTGELFF
TGTGCCACCAGTGATACTTCCGGGACAGGGTCGACCACCGGGGAGCTGTTTTTT
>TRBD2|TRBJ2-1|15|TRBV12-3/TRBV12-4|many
CASSPRLAGGQEQFF
TGTGCCAGCAGCCCCCGACTAGCGGGAGGACAAGAGCAGTTCTTC
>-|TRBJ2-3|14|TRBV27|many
CASSLIGNTDTQYF
TGTGCCAGCAGTTTAATTGGGAACACAGATACGCAGTATTTT